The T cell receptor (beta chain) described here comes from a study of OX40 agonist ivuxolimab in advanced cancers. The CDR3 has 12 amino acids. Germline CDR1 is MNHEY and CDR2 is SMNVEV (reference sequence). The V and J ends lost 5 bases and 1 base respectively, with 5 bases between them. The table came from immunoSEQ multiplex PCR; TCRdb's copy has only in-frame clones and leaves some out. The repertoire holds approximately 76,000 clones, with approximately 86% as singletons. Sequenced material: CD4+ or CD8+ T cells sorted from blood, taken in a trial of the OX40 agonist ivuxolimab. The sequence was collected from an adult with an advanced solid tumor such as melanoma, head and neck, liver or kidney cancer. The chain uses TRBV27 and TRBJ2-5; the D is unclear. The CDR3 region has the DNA TGTGCCAGCAGTCACCTCCAAGAGACCCAGTACTTC. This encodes CASSHLQETQYF.